Listed here are 27 T cell receptor beta chains from one sample, sequenced in a study of shared clonotypes between healthy human individuals. Some clones are missing from TCRdb's copy, which holds only in-frame ones; the method was immunoSEQ multiplex PCR. The table shows over 1.5 million clones, with nearly 99% occurring only once. Sequencing input: naive CD4+ T cells sorted from blood. Subset meaning: CD45RA+ positively selected. The origin of the receptors is a man between 25 and 39 years old in good health.

V and J are TRBV25-1 and TRBJ1-2; D unclear. The length of the CDR3 is 12 residues. CDR1 MGHDK and CDR2 SYGVNS come from the germline V gene. Trimming left V 6 bases short and J 4 bases short, with 9 bases between. CDR3 in amino acids: CASSRQGYGYTF. DNA for the CDR3: TGTGCCAGCAGCAGACAAGGCTATGGCTACACCTTC.

The chain recombines TRBV18 with TRBJ2-7; no firm D call. This CDR3 region has 15 residues. CDR1 and CDR2 (germline): KGHSH, LQKENI. The germline V and J ends were trimmed by 3 bases and 2 bases, with 14 bases remaining between them. This chain's CDR3 is CASSPLPAATYEQYF. The CDR3 nucleotides are TGTGCCAGCTCACCCCTCCCGGCGGCTACCTACGAGCAGTACTTC.

The chain carries TRBV28 and TRBJ1-2, with 7 bases fitting TRBD1. The V and J ends lost 5 bases and 5 bases, in that order; junction bases with no gene match: 5. The length of the CDR3 is 13 residues. Germline V gene data show CDR1 as MDHEN and CDR2 as SYDVKM. This CDR3 is CASSKGTDYGYTF. The CDR3 DNA reads TGTGCCAGCAGTAAAGGGACAGATTATGGCTACACCTTC.

Comment on this clone: Within the sample, other DNA sequences also encode this same CDR3. This sequence joins TRBV6-5 and TRBJ2-1; a possible D gene is TRBD2 (6 bases). CDR1 is MNHEY and CDR2 is SVGAGI in the germline V gene. With 2 bases removed from V and 7 bases from J, the gap between germline ends came to 15 bases. The CDR3 runs 15 residues. CDR3 amino acids: CASSYAGLGGNEQFF. The CDR3 DNA sequence: TGTGCCAGCAGTTACGCGGGCCTCGGAGGGAATGAGCAGTTCTTC.

This chain links TRBV5-4 with TRBJ2-3, with TRBD2 matching 11 bases. Germline V gives CDR1 SGHNT, CDR2 YYREEE (reference sequence). The CDR3 sequence is 15 residues long. The ends lost 4 bases at V and 7 bases at J; junction bases unmatched: 8. The CDR3 DNA is TGTGCCAGCAGCCCTCCGGGACTAGCGGTAAATACGCAGTATTTT. Translating it yields CASSPPGLAVNTQYF.

The rearrangement links TRBV28 to TRBJ2-3, with D tentatively TRBD2 (6 bases). The ends were cut back, 6 bases at V and 2 bases at J, with 18 bases in the middle. The germline gives CDR1 MDHEN, CDR2 SYDVKM. The CDR3 is 16 amino acids. CDR3 coding DNA: TGTGCCAGCAGACCCGGGACTTTAATTATCACAGATACGCAGTATTTT. It specifies CASRPGTLIITDTQYF.

V usage is TRBV5-6 and J usage is TRBJ2-7, with 12 bases that match TRBD2. Germline V gene data show CDR1 as SGHDT and CDR2 as YYEEEE. The junction had 5 bases not matched to a gene; V was cut back by 4 bases and J by 3 bases. The CDR3 contains 15 residues. The CDR3 here is CASSRTSGALYEQYF. CDR3 nucleotide sequence: TGTGCCAGCAGCCGGACTAGCGGGGCGCTCTACGAGCAGTACTTC.

J is TRBJ2-1 and V is TRBV7-3, with TRBD2 identical over 7 bases. The CDR3 is 15 residues long. In germline, CDR1 is SGHTA, CDR2 FQGTGA. Trimming cost V 6 bases and J 4 bases; bases outside gene matches: 9. CDR3 sequence: CASSRGGTSYNEQFF. For the CDR3, the DNA is TGTGCCAGCAGTAGGGGAGGGACCTCTTACAATGAGCAGTTCTTC.

The chain has TRBV28 and TRBJ2-7; D possibly corresponds to TRBD1 (6 bases). Germline lookup yields CDR1 MDHEN and CDR2 SYDVKM. The V end was cut by 3 bases, the J end by 2 bases, with 14 bases between. The CDR3 loop spans 15 amino acids. The CDR3 sequence: CASSFRTVYPYEQYF. In DNA, the CDR3 is TGTGCCAGCAGTTTTCGGACAGTATATCCCTACGAGCAGTACTTC. Full variable domain (missing parts from reference TRBV28 and TRBJ2-7): DVKVTQSSRYLVKRTGEKVFLECVQDMDHENMFWYRQDPGLGLRLIYFSYDVKMKEKGDIPEGYSVSREKKERFSLILESASTNQTSMYLCASSFRTVYPYEQYFGPGTRLTVT.

This chain connects TRBV5-1 to TRBJ2-7; TRBD1 might be the D (6 bases). Trimming pared 2 bases from V and 1 base from J, leaving 16 bases between. The germline CDR1 and CDR2 sequences are SGHRS and YFSETQ. This CDR3 region has 16 residues. The CDR3 DNA is TGCGCCAGCAGCTTAGGGGGAATGACAGGATCCTACGAGCAGTACTTC. As protein: CASSLGGMTGSYEQYF.

The chain recombines TRBV10-2 with TRBJ2-5; D unclear. The CDR3 totals 15 residues. V lost 7 bases and J 4 bases, leaving 19 bases between the germline ends. In germline, CDR1 is WSHSY, CDR2 SAAADI. Here the CDR3 DNA reads TGCGCCAGCACTCTTGGCGGACCTTTCGGAGAGACCCAGTACTTC. It encodes CASTLGGPFGETQYF.

The rearrangement uses TRBV9 and TRBJ2-5, with D perhaps matching TRBD2 (5 bases). The CDR3 sequence is 15 residues long. V lost 4 bases and J lost 2, with 15 bases in between. CDR1 is SGDLS, CDR2 YYNGEE, per germline. The CDR3 DNA reads as TGTGCCAGCAGCCTTCGGGGTGACCGGCAAGAGACCCAGTACTTC. Encoded protein: CASSLRGDRQETQYF.

The chain links TRBV6-6 to TRBJ2-7; possibly TRBD1 or TRBD2 for D (5 bases each). The V and J ends lost 2 bases and 6 bases respectively, with 17 bases between them. Germline V CDR1 and CDR2: MNHNY, SVGAGI (reference sequence). This CDR3 contains 15 residues. The CDR3 region has the DNA TGTGCCAGCAGTTACGAGGGGCAGGGACGGCGCGAGCAGTACTTC. It codes for CASSYEGQGRREQYF.

About this clone: Distinct nucleotide sequences in the sample also encode this CDR3. The gene calls are TRBV5-4 and TRBJ2-5, with TRBD1 identical over 9 bases. The germline gives CDR1 SGHNT, CDR2 YYREEE (reference sequence). The CDR3 runs to 14 residues. V shed 5 bases, J shed 3 bases, and the junction held 5 bases outside the gene matches. The CDR3 is CASSPGTGKETQYF. CDR3 nucleotide sequence: TGTGCCAGCAGTCCCGGGACAGGGAAAGAGACCCAGTACTTC.

The CDR3 bases are TGTGCCAGCAGCTTAGGGGCGGGATTGAGCACCGGGGAGCTGTTTTTT. As protein: CASSLGAGLSTGELFF. This chain joins TRBV7-3 and TRBJ2-2; D possibly corresponds to TRBD2 (6 bases). With 2 bases removed from V and 4 bases from J, the gap between germline ends came to 14 bases. Germline values: CDR1 SGHTA, CDR2 FQGTGA. The CDR3 is 16 residues long.

The chain employs TRBV29-1 and TRBJ1-5; TRBD1 might be the D (5 bases). The CDR3 length is 13 residues. V was clipped by 4 bases and J by 5 bases, with 12 bases between them. Looked up from germline, CDR1 is SQVTM and CDR2 is ANQGSEA. Written as DNA, the CDR3 is TGCAGCGTTGGTAAGGGGAAGGATCAGCCCCAGCATTTT. Amino acids: CSVGKGKDQPQHF.

The genes are TRBV19 and TRBJ2-1; D is unresolved. The CDR3 contains 12 residues. Germline assignment: CDR1 LNHDA and CDR2 SQIVND (reference sequence). V lost 4 bases to trimming and J lost 8 bases, with 9 bases between them. For the CDR3, the DNA is TGTGCCAGTAGTAGAGCCCGTCATGAGCAGTTCTTC. This codes for CASSRARHEQFF. Using reference TRBV19 and TRBJ2-1 for the parts outside the CDR3, the full variable domain is DGGITQSPKYLFRKEGQNVTLSCEQNLNHDAMYWYRQDPGQGLRLIYYSQIVNDFQKGDIAEGYSVSREKKESFPLTVTSAQKNPTAFYLCASSRARHEQFFGPGTRLTVL.

V is TRBV5-1 and J is TRBJ2-6, with TRBD1 matching 8 bases. Germline values: CDR1 SGHRS, CDR2 YFSETQ. V shed 4 bases and J 0 bases; nucleotides not matched to a gene: 9. This CDR3 is built from 18 residues. The CDR3 coding sequence is TGCGCCAGCAGCGAGGGACAGGTTGTCTTCTCTGGGGCCAACGTCCTGACTTTC. Translated: CASSEGQVVFSGANVLTF.

The chain couples TRBV7-9 to TRBJ1-2; the match to TRBD1 covers 7 bases. V lost 5 bases and J lost 1; bases outside the gene matches: 13. From germline, CDR1 is SEHNR and CDR2 FQNEAQ (reference sequence). The CDR3 loop spans 17 amino acids. In DNA form, the CDR3 reads TGTGCCAGCAGCCGAAACCTTAGACAGGGAGGTAACTATGGCTACACCTTC. It is translated as CASSRNLRQGGNYGYTF.

This chain uses TRBV11-2 with TRBJ2-1; TRBD2 might be the D (5 bases). The CDR3 sequence is 13 residues long. Germline CDR1 SGHAT, CDR2 FQNNGV. Between the trimmed V and J ends, which lost 1 base and 9 bases, there was a span of 10 bases. CDR3 sequence: CASSLARTGEQFF. Written as DNA, the CDR3 is TGTGCCAGCAGCTTAGCACGGACTGGTGAGCAGTTCTTC.

The chain recombines TRBV5-5 with TRBJ2-3; TRBD2 agrees at 10 bases. The CDR3 extends over 14 amino acids. Looked up from germline, CDR1 is SGHKS and CDR2 is YYEKEE (reference sequence). Trimming cost V 4 bases and J 3 bases; bases outside gene matches: 2. Here the CDR3 DNA reads TGTGCCAGCAGCCCGACTAGCGGGACAGATACGCAGTATTTT. It is translated as CASSPTSGTDTQYF.

The V gene is TRBV6-6, the J gene TRBJ2-7; D remains unclear. Germline V gives CDR1 MNHNY, CDR2 SVGAGI (reference sequence). The CDR3 contains 14 residues. Trimming removed 0 bases from V and 7 bases from J, with 13 bases in between. The DNA of the CDR3 is TGTGCCAGCAGTTACTCGAGTGGTAGTGTAGAGCAGTACTTC. Amino acids: CASSYSSGSVEQYF.

This chain joins TRBV10-1 and TRBJ2-1, with 11 bases matching TRBD1. Germline trimming cut 5 bases from V and 3 bases from J; bases unmatched to any gene: 3. This CDR3 has 15 amino acids. CDR1 is WNHNN, CDR2 SYGVQD, per germline (reference sequence). CDR3 amino acids: CASSPGTGGYNEQFF. The CDR3 DNA reads TGCGCCAGCAGTCCCGGGACAGGGGGCTACAATGAGCAGTTCTTC.

V and J are TRBV2 and TRBJ2-3; 12 nucleotides line up with TRBD2. The CDR3 is 15 residues long. Germline V gene lookup returns CDR1 SNHLY and CDR2 FYNNEI. Germline trimming cut 6 bases from V and 8 bases from J; bases unmatched to any gene: 9. This chain's CDR3 is CASRTLAGGSGTQYF. Here the CDR3 DNA reads TGTGCCAGCAGAACCCTAGCGGGAGGGTCGGGTACGCAGTATTTT. Full variable domain (rest looked up from reference TRBV2 and TRBJ2-3): EPEVTQTPSHQVTQMGQEVILRCVPISNHLYFYWYRQILGQKVEFLVSFYNNEISEKSEIFDDQFSVERPDGSNFTLKIRSTKLEDSAMYFCASRTLAGGSGTQYFGPGTRLTVL.

The V and J genes are TRBV28 and TRBJ2-5, with a tentative D call TRBD2 (7 bases). The CDR3 loop spans 16 amino acids. Germline CDR1 and CDR2: MDHEN and SYDVKM. Between the trimmed V and J ends, which lost 2 bases and 1 base, there was a span of 14 bases. DNA for the CDR3: TGTGCCAGCAGTTTAGGATCAAGGGGGGGCCAAGAGACCCAGTACTTC. Translation: CASSLGSRGGQETQYF.

The rearrangement joins TRBV28 to TRBJ2-7; no clear D gene. V was pared by 3 bases and J by 6 bases, with 15 bases between. The CDR3 length is 14 residues. Germline CDR1 is MDHEN and CDR2 is SYDVKM. The CDR3 DNA reads TGTGCCAGCAGTTTGTCCCCGCTAGGTCGCGAGCAGTACTTC. Protein: CASSLSPLGREQYF.

J is TRBJ1-1 and V is TRBV5-1; D unresolved. Germline-derived CDR1 and CDR2 are SGHRS and YFSETQ. The CDR3 runs to 14 residues. The V end lost 1 base, the J end lost 6 bases, and 13 bases lay between the germline ends. The CDR3 loop is CASSLKHQNPEAFF. CDR3 DNA: TGCGCCAGCAGCTTGAAACACCAAAACCCTGAAGCTTTCTTT.